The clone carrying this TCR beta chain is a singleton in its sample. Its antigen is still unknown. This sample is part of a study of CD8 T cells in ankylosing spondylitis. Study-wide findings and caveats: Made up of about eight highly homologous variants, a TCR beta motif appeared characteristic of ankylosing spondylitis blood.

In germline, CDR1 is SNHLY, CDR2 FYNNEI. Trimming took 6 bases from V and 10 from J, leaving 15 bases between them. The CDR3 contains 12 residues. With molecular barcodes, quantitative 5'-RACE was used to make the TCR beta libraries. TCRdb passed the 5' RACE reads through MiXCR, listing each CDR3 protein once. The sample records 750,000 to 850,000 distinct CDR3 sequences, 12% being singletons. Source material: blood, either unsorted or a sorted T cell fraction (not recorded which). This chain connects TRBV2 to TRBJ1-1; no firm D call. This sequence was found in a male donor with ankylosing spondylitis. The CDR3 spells CASSAPGGRAFF. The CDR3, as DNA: TGTGCCAGCAGCGCCCCCGGCGGAAGAGCTTTCTTT.